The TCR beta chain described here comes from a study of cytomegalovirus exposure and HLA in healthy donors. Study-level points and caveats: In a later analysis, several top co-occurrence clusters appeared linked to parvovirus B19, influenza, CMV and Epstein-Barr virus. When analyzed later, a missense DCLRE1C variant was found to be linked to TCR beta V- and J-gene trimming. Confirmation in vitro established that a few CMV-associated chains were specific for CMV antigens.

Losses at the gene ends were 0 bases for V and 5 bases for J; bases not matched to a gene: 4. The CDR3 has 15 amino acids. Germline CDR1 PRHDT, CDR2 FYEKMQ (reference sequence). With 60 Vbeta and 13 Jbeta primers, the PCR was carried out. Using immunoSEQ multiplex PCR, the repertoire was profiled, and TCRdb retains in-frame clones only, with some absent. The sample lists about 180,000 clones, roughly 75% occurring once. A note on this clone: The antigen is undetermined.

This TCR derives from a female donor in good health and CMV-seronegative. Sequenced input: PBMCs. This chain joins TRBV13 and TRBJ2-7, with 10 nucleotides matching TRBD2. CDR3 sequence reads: CASSLGLAGRHEQYF. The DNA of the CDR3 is TGTGCCAGCAGCTTAGGACTAGCGGGGCGACACGAGCAGTACTTC.